This T cell receptor (beta chain) comes out of a study of cytomegalovirus exposure and HLA in healthy donors. The study's findings and limits: A later analysis found most CMV-associated TCR beta chains apparently HLA-restricted. A few of the chains that were CMV-associated were confirmed in vitro to be specific for CMV antigens. When analyzed later, a missense DCLRE1C variant was found to be linked to TCR beta V- and J-gene trimming.

PCR employed 60 Vbeta and 13 Jbeta primers. Libraries were prepared by immunoSEQ multiplex PCR; TCRdb keeps only in-frame clonotypes and omits some of them. Of some 96,000 clones listed, 64% are singletons. Healthy bone marrow donors made up the donors. Germline lookup yields CDR1 SQVTM and CDR2 ANQGSEA. The CDR3 runs 14 residues. Trimming removed 3 bases from V and 7 bases from J, with 18 bases in between. With regard to this clone: The antigen remains unidentified.

Source material: PBMCs. This chain joins TRBV29-1 and TRBJ2-5, with a tentative D call TRBD1 (5 bases). The receptor was isolated from a man aged 55-75 years in good health and CMV-seronegative. This chain's CDR3 is CSVEEQGRWGTQYF. CDR3 nucleotide sequence: TGCAGCGTTGAGGAGCAGGGCCGGTGGGGGACCCAGTACTTC.